The 2 T cell receptor beta chains presented below share a single source sample, sequenced in a study of neoadjuvant anti-PD-1 for oral cavity cancer. Repertoires were generated with immunoSEQ multiplex PCR, while TCRdb's copy carries only in-frame clones and drops some. The data hold around 67,000 clones, with 86% observed a single time. The time point denotes: after neoadjuvant nivolumab, at surgical resection. The material sequenced was PBMCs, taken after nivolumab (anti-PD-1) treatment. The receptors shown here come from a person between 40 and 79 years old with oral cavity squamous cell carcinoma.

There are a few counts of this clone. The chain links TRBV7-6 to TRBJ1-1; the D is unclear. CDR1 SGHVS and CDR2 FNYEAQ come from the germline V gene. Trimming removed 5 bases at V and 0 bases at J, with 10 bases between. This CDR3 region has 14 residues. Here the CDR3 reads CASSPKSVNTEAFF. The CDR3 nucleotides read TGTGCCAGCAGCCCCAAAAGTGTGAACACTGAAGCTTTCTTT.

The chain joins TRBV2 to TRBJ2-5; weak D call: TRBD1 (5 bases). The CDR3 is made up of 15 amino acids. V lost 8 bases, J lost 4 bases, and 20 bases lay in between. Per the germline V gene, CDR1 is SNHLY and CDR2 is FYNNEI. CDR3 sequence (DNA): TGTGCCAGCCATCTAGGACAAGCAACACGAGAGACCCAGTACTTC. Its protein is CASHLGQATRETQYF. The full variable domain, with the rest looked up from reference TRBV2 and TRBJ2-5, is EPEVTQTPSHQVTQMGQEVILRCVPISNHLYFYWYRQILGQKVEFLVSFYNNEISEKSEIFDDQFSVERPDGSNFTLKIRSTKLEDSAMYFCASHLGQATRETQYFGPGTRLLVL.